This T cell receptor beta chain came from a study of radiotherapy plus CTLA-4 blockade in lung cancer. Generated by immunoSEQ multiplex PCR, the TCRdb table keeps only in-frame clones and is missing some. The data show 45,000 to 60,000 clones, with approximately 78% seen just once and 3% to 4% held by the top ten. The CDR3 extends over 12 amino acids. V dropped 2 bases and J dropped 5 bases, with 7 bases sitting between them. CDR1 MNHEY and CDR2 SVGAGI come from the germline V gene. The chain employs TRBV6-5 and TRBJ2-7, with D perhaps TRBD2 (6 bases). The clonotype comes from a human donor with non-small cell lung cancer who had stable disease on radiotherapy plus ipilimumab. This sample comprised peripheral blood, obtained from a patient treated with radiotherapy plus ipilimumab. The CDR3 DNA reads TGTGCCAGCAGTTACGGGGGGAACGAGCAGTACTTC. This sequence encodes CASSYGGNEQYF.